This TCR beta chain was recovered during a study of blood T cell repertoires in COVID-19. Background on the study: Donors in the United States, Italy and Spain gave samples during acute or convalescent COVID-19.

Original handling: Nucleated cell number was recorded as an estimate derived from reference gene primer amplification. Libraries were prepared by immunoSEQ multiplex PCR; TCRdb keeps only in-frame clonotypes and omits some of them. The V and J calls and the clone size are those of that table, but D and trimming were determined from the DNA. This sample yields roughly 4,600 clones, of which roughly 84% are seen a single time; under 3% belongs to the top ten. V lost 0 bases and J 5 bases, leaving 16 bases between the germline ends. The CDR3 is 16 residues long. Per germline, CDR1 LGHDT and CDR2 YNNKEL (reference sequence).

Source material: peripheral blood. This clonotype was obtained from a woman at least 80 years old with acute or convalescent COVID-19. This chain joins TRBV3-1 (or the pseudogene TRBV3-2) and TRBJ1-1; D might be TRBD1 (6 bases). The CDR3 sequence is CASSQETGYRGTEAFF. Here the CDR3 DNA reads TGTGCCAGCAGCCAAGAGACCGGGTATAGGGGGACTGAAGCTTTCTTT.